This T cell receptor beta chain was recovered during a study of blood T cell repertoires in COVID-19. Per the study methods: Amplification of reference gene primers provided the estimated nucleated cell counts. The data were produced by immunoSEQ multiplex PCR, yet TCRdb's version contains in-frame clones alone and is incomplete. V, J and clone size are those of that table, while D and trimming were read from the DNA. Of about 530,000 clones listed, roughly nine tenths were seen once; the top ten hold roughly 7.4%. This CDR3 region has 15 residues. V lost 6 bases, J lost 2 bases, and 14 bases lay in between. Germline V lookup: CDR1 SQVTM, CDR2 ANQGSEA.

The sample consisted of peripheral blood. The sequence came from a woman aged 45 to 65 with COVID-19, enrolled during active disease. The chain links TRBV29-1 to TRBJ2-6; D is unresolved. The CDR3: CSVPSGTAGANVLTF. The CDR3 coding sequence is TGCAGCGTCCCAAGTGGTACAGCTGGGGCCAACGTCCTGACTTTC.